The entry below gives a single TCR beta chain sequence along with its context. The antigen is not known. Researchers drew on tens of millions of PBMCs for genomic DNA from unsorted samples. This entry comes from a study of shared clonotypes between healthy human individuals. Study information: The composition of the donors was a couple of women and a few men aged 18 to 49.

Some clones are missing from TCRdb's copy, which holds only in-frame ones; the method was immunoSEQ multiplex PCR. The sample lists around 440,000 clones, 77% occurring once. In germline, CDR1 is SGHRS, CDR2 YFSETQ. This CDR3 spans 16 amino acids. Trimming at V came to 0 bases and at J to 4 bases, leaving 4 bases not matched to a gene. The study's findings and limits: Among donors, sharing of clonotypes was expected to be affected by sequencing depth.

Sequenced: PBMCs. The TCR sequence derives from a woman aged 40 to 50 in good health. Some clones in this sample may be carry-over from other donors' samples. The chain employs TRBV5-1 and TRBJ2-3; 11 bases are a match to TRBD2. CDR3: CASSLELAGAADTQYF. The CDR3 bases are TGCGCCAGCAGCTTGGAACTAGCGGGAGCAGCAGATACGCAGTATTTT.